Here is one TCR beta chain with its context. The antigen is undetermined. The junction had 7 bases not matched to a gene; V was cut back by 5 bases and J by 4 bases. This CDR3 is built from 14 residues. The V gene's germline CDR1 is MDHEN and CDR2 SYDVKM. The sample is drawn from a study of shared clonotypes between healthy human individuals. Study-wide points: Depth was large, yet rarefaction showed that sorted-subset sequencing was incomplete.

The repertoire was sequenced with immunoSEQ multiplex PCR; TCRdb's copy has only in-frame clones and lacks some. The sample yields 2 million or so clones, roughly 95% seen once. CD45RO-negative CD8 cells positively selected for CCR7 made up the naive population, which excluded terminally differentiated effector memory CD45RA+ cells. All participating donors were Caucasian adults from Nashville, Tennessee. Sequenced sample: naive CD8+ T cells sorted from blood. The sequence was collected from a man between 18 and 29 years old in good health. The rearrangement links TRBV28 to TRBJ2-5, with 7 bases lining up with TRBD2. CDR3 region: CASSAPGRGETQYF. The CDR3 DNA reads TGTGCCAGCAGTGCGCCAGGGAGGGGAGAGACCCAGTACTTC.